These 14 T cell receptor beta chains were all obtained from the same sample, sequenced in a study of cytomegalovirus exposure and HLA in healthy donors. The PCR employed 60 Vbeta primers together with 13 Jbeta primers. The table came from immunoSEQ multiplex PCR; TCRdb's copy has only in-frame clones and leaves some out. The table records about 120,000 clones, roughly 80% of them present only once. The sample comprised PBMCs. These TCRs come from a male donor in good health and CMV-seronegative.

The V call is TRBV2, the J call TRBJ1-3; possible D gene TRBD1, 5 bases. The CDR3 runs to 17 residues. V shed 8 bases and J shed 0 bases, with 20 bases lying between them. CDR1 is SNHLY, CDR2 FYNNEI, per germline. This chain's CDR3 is CASSPPVQVVSGNTIYF. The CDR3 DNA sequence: TGTGCCAGCTCGCCCCCTGTACAGGTCGTCTCTGGAAACACCATATATTTT.

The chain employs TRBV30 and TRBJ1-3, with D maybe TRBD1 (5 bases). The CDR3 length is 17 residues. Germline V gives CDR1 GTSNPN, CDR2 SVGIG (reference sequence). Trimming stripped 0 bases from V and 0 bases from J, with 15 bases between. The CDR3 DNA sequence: TGTGCCTGGAGTGTACTTGGGGCGGCAGTCTCTGGAAACACCATATATTTT. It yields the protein CAWSVLGAAVSGNTIYF.

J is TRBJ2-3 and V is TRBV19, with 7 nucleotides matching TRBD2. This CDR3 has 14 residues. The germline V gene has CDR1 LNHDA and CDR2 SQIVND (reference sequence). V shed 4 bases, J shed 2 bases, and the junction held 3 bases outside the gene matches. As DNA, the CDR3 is TGTGCCAGTAGTAAAACTAGCGACACAGATACGCAGTATTTT. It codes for CASSKTSDTDTQYF.

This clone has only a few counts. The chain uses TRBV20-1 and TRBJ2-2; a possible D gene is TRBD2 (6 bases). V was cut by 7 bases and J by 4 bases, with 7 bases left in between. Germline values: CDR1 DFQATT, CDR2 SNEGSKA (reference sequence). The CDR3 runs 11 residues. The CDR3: CSGRGTGELFF. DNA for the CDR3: TGCAGTGGGAGGGGCACCGGGGAGCTGTTTTTT.

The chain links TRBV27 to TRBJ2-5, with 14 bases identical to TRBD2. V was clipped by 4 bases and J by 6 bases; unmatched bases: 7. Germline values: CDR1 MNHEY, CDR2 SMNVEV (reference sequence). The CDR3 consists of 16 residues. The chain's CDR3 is CASSSPTSGGAKTQYF. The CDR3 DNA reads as TGTGCCAGCAGTTCCCCGACTAGCGGGGGGGCGAAGACCCAGTACTTC.

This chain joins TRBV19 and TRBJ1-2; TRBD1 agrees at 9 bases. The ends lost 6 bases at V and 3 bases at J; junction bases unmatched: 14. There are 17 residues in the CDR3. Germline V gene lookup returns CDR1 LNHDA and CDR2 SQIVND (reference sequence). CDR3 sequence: CASSNFGRTGGDYGYTF. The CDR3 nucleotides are TGTGCCAGTAGCAATTTTGGTAGAACAGGGGGCGACTATGGCTACACCTTC.

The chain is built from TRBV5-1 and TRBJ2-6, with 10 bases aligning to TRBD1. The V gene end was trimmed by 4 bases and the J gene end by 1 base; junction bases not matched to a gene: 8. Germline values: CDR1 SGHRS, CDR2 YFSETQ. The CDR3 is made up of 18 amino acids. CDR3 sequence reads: CASSPTGGASSGANVLTF. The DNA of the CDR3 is TGCGCCAGCAGCCCGACAGGGGGCGCTTCTTCTGGGGCCAACGTCCTGACTTTC.

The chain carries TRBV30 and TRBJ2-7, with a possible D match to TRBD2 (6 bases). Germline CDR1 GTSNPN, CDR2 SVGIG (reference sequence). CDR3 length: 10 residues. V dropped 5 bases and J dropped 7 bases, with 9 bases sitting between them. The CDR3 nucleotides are TGTGCCTGGGGGGGGAGGGAGCAGTACTTC. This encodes CAWGGREQYF. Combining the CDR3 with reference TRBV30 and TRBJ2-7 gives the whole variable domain SQTIHQWPATLVQPVGSPLSLECTVEGTSNPNLYWYRQAAGRGLQLLFYSVGIGQISSEVPQNLSASRPQDRQFILSSKKLLLSDSGFYLCAWGGREQYFGPGTRLTVT.

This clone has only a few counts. The CDR3 nucleotides read TGCGCCAGCAGCTCGGGGTTTTCGGCCACATACGAGCAGTACTTC. Translating it yields CASSSGFSATYEQYF. The chain combines TRBV5-1 with TRBJ2-7, with D possibly matching TRBD2 (5 bases). Trimming left V 3 bases short and J 4 bases short, with 17 bases between. CDR3 length equals 15 residues. Per germline, CDR1 SGHRS and CDR2 YFSETQ.

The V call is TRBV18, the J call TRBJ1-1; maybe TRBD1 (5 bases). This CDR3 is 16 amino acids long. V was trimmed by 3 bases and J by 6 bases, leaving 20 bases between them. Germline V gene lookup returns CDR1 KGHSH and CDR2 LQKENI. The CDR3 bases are TGTGCCAGCTCACCTAAACAGGCTCTGGAGTGGGCTGAAGCTTTCTTT. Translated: CASSPKQALEWAEAFF. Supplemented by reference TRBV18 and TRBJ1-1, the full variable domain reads NAGVMQNPRHLVRRRGQEARLRCSPMKGHSHVYWYRQLPEEGLKFMVYLQKENIIDESGMPKERFSAEFPKEGPSILRIQQVVRGDSAAYFCASSPKQALEWAEAFFGQGTRLTVV.

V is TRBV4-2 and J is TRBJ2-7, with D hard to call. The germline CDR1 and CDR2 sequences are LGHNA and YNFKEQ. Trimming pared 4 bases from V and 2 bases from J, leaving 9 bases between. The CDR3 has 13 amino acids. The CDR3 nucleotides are TGTGCCAGCAGCCCCGGGTCCCCCTACGAGCAGTACTTC. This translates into CASSPGSPYEQYF.

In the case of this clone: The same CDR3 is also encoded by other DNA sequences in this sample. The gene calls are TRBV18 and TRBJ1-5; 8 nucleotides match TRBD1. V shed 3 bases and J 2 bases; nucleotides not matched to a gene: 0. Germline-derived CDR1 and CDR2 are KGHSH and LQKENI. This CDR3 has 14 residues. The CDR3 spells CASSPGQGNQPQHF. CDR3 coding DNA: TGTGCCAGCTCACCGGGACAGGGCAATCAGCCCCAGCATTTT.

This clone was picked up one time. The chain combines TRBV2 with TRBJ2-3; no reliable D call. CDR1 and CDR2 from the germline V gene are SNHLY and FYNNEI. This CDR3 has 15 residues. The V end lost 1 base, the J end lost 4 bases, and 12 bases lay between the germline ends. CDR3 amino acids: CASSEDPLVADTQYF. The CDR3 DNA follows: TGTGCCAGCAGTGAAGACCCTTTAGTGGCAGATACGCAGTATTTT.

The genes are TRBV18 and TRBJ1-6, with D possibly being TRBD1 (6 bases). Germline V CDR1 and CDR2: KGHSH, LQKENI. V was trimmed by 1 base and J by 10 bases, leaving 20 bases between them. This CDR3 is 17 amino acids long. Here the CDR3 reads CASSPLLGSGTSSPLHF. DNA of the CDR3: TGTGCCAGCTCACCACTTCTCGGCTCCGGGACATCGTCACCCCTCCACTTT.